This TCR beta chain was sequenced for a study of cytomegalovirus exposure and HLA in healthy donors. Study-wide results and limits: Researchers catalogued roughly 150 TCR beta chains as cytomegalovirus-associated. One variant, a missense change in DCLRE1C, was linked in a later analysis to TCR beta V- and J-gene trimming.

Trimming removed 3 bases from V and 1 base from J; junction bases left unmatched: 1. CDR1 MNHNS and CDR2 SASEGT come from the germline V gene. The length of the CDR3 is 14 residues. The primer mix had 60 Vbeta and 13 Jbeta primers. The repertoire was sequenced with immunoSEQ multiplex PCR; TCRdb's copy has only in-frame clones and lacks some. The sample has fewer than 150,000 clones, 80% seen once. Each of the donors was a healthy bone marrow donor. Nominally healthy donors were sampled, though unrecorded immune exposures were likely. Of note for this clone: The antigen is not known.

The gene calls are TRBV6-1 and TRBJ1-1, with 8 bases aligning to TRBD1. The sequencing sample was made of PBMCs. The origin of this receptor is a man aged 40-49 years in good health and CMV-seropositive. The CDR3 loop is CASSDTGGNTEAFF. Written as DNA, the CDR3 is TGTGCCAGCAGTGATACAGGGGGGAACACTGAAGCTTTCTTT.